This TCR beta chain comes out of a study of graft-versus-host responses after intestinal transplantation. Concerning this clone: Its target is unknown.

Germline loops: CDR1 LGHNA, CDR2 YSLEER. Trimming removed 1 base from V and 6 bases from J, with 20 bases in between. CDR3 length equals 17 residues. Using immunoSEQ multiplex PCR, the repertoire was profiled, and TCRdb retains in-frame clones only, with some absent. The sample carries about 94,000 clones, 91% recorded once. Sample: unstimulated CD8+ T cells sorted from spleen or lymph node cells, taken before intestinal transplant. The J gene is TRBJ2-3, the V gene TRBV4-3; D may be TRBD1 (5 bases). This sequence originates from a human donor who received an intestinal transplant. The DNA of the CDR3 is TGCGCCAGCAGCCAAGGGGCCTATCAGGGTTCAACGGATACGCAGTATTTT. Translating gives CASSQGAYQGSTDTQYF.